These 14 T cell receptor beta chains share one sample of origin, sequenced in a study of cytomegalovirus exposure and HLA in healthy donors. Primers included in the PCR were 60 Vbeta and 13 Jbeta primers. Libraries were prepared by immunoSEQ multiplex PCR; TCRdb keeps only in-frame clonotypes and omits some of them. The table lists hundreds of thousands of clones, 80% to 90% of them singletons. Material: PBMCs. These TCRs come from a woman between 18 and 30 years old in good health and CMV-seronegative.

This chain uses TRBV12-2 with TRBJ2-3; the DNA was not used to check the table's D call, TRBD2. TRBV12-2 is described as a pseudogene. This CDR3 is built from 17 residues. The CDR3 nucleotides read TGTGCAAGTCGCTTAGGGTCTAGCGACAAGCCTACAGATACGCAGTATTTT. This sequence encodes CASRLGSSDKPTDTQYF.

The chain joins TRBV7-3 to TRBJ2-5, with 7 bases matching TRBD1. The germline gives CDR1 SGHTA, CDR2 FQGTGA. The V gene end was trimmed by 5 bases and the J gene end by 7 bases; junction bases not matched to a gene: 10. This CDR3 spans 14 amino acids. The CDR3 region has the DNA TGTGCCAGCAGCGCGTCGACAGGGACCGGGACCCAGTACTTC. Its translation: CASSASTGTGTQYF.

J is TRBJ1-2 and V is TRBV27, with a possible D match to TRBD1 (6 bases). The V end lost 4 bases, the J end lost 3 bases, and 15 bases lay between the germline ends. Germline values: CDR1 MNHEY, CDR2 SMNVEV (reference sequence). CDR3 length: 15 amino acids. The CDR3 loop reads CASSSRTGSYYGYTF. CDR3 nucleotide sequence: TGTGCCAGCAGTTCTAGAACAGGGTCGTACTATGGCTACACCTTC.

The chain links TRBV11-3 to TRBJ2-3, with a possible D match to TRBD2 (5 bases). The germline gives CDR1 SGHNT, CDR2 YENEEA. The CDR3 totals 13 residues. The ends were cut back, 9 bases at V and 1 base at J, with 11 bases in the middle. The CDR3 coding sequence is TGTGCCAGTTCGATCGGGGGCACAGATACGCAGTATTTT. Translation: CASSIGGTDTQYF.

The V and J genes are TRBV10-2 and TRBJ1-2; D unclear. Germline values: CDR1 WSHSY, CDR2 SAAADI. There are 14 residues in the CDR3. The ends were cut back, 1 base at V and 2 bases at J, with 8 bases in the middle. The DNA of the CDR3 is TGCGCCAGCAGTGAGTTAGCCGGCAACTATGGCTACACCTTC. This encodes CASSELAGNYGYTF.

The chain combines TRBV9 with TRBJ2-1; the D gene is possibly TRBD2 (6 bases). The CDR3 contains 15 residues. Germline-derived CDR1 and CDR2 are SGDLS and YYNGEE. The ends were cut back, 0 bases at V and 5 bases at J, with 12 bases in the middle. The CDR3 is CASSVAAGSDNEQFF. DNA for the CDR3: TGTGCCAGCAGCGTAGCTGCGGGATCGGACAATGAGCAGTTCTTC.

The V call is TRBV29-1, the J call TRBJ1-1; D remains unclear. Germline CDR1 is SQVTM and CDR2 is ANQGSEA. Trimming left V 7 bases short and J 1 base short, with 7 bases between. This CDR3 contains 11 residues. CDR3 loop: CSADGNTEAFF. CDR3 DNA: TGCAGCGCTGACGGGAACACTGAAGCTTTCTTT.

V and J are TRBV5-1 and TRBJ2-1; 12 positions agree with TRBD2. V shed 4 bases and J 8 bases; nucleotides not matched to a gene: 7. CDR3 size: 15 residues. Germline V CDR1 and CDR2: SGHRS, YFSETQ. The DNA for the CDR3 is TGCGCCAGCAGCGGACTAGCGGGGATAGGGGATGAGCAGTTCTTC. Protein product: CASSGLAGIGDEQFF.

This chain joins TRBV18 and TRBJ2-5; no clear D gene. V was shortened by 3 bases and J by 0 bases, with 11 bases between the two germline ends. There are 15 residues in the CDR3. From germline, CDR1 is KGHSH and CDR2 LQKENI. CDR3 amino acids: CASSPSHTYQETQYF. For the CDR3, the DNA is TGTGCCAGCTCACCCTCCCACACCTACCAAGAGACCCAGTACTTC.

In DNA, the CDR3 is TGTGCCAGCAGTGTAAGACAGGGATCAGATGGCTACACCTTC. Its protein is CASSVRQGSDGYTF. The chain couples TRBV6-1 to TRBJ1-2; 7 bases match TRBD1. The CDR3 spans 14 residues. CDR1 MNHNS and CDR2 SASEGT come from the germline V gene. V lost 4 bases, J lost 6 bases, and 8 bases stayed unmatched.

The chain uses TRBV27 and TRBJ2-4; TRBD2 is a possible D gene (6 bases). The CDR3 contains 15 residues. With 5 bases removed from V and 7 bases from J, the gap between germline ends came to 18 bases. Germline V lookup: CDR1 MNHEY, CDR2 SMNVEV (reference sequence). The CDR3 DNA sequence: TGTGCCAGCAGTCTCTCCGGGACTTATCGGAACATTCAGTACTTC. Translating gives CASSLSGTYRNIQYF.

On this clone: One junction end does not reproduce the germline sequence, and a read error may be involved. The V and J genes are TRBV7-8 and TRBJ2-1; D is uncertain. The CDR3 covers 13 residues. Germline V gives CDR1 SGHVS, CDR2 FQNEAQ. The CDR3 DNA reads TGTGCCAGCAGCTTCCGAGGAAGGAATGAGCGGTTCTTC. It yields the protein CASSFRGRNERFF.

This chain joins TRBV6-5 and TRBJ1-5; the match to TRBD1 covers 7 bases. The V gene's germline CDR1 is MNHEY and CDR2 SVGAGI. V lost 6 bases and J lost 0; bases outside the gene matches: 5. This CDR3 spans 15 amino acids. As DNA, the CDR3 is TGTGCCAGCAGGCGCGACAGGGTTAGCAATCAGCCCCAGCATTTT. Amino acid sequence: CASRRDRVSNQPQHF.

The chain combines TRBV4-3 with TRBJ1-2; 7 bases match TRBD1. Germline V gene data show CDR1 as LGHNA and CDR2 as YSLEER. The CDR3 is 14 amino acids. With 1 base clipped from V and 8 bases from J, the junction kept 7 bases outside the gene matches. CDR3 amino acids: CASSQGQGRDGYTF. As DNA, the CDR3 is TGCGCCAGCAGCCAAGGACAGGGAAGAGACGGCTACACCTTC.